In its sample, the clone carrying this T cell receptor beta chain was seen a few times. The length of the CDR3 is 16 residues. Germline V gene data show CDR1 as SGHAT and CDR2 as FQNNGV. V lost 5 bases and J lost 8; bases outside the gene matches: 9. This sample is part of a study of blood T cell repertoires in COVID-19. Study-level background: Acute-phase and convalescent COVID-19 samples originated in the United States, Italy and Spain. In each case, the material was cDNA or gDNA derived from T cells, B-cell-depleted T cells, or PBMCs.

As processed by the authors: Reference gene primer amplification gave estimated nucleated cell counts. Generated by immunoSEQ multiplex PCR, the TCRdb table keeps only in-frame clones and is missing some. The DNA gave D and trimming, while V, J and clone size come from that table. The repertoire includes about 180,000 clones, 80% of them detected once, and around 6.3% sits in the top ten. The sequenced material came from peripheral blood. The chain uses TRBV11-2 and TRBJ2-1; TRBD2 matches at 13 bases. This receptor was obtained from a man aged 65 to 85 with active or convalescent COVID-19. CDR3 DNA: TGTGCCAGCAGCGCCCTGACTAGCGGGAGGATCTATGAGCAGTTCTTC. Translation gives CASSALTSGRIYEQFF.